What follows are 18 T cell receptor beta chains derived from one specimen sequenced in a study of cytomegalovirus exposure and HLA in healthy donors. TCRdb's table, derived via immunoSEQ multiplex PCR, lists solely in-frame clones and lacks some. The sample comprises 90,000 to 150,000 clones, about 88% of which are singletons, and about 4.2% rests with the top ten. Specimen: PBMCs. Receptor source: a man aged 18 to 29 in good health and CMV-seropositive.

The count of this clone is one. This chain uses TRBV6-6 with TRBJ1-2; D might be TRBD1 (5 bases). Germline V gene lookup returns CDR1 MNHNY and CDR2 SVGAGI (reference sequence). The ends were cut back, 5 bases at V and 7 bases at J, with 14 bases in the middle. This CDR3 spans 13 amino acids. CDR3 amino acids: CASSVTVQGGYTF. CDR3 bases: TGTGCCAGCAGTGTGACAGTTCAAGGTGGCTACACCTTC.

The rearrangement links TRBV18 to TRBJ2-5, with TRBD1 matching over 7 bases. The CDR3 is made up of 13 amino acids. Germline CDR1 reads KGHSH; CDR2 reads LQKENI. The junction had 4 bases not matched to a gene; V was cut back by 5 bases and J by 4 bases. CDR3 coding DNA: TGTGCCAGCTCATCGACAGGGACAGAGACCCAGTACTTC. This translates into CASSSTGTETQYF.

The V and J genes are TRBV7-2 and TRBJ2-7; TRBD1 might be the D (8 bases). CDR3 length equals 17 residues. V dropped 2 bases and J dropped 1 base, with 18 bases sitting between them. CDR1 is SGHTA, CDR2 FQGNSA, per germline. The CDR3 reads CASSLSRGDRRSYEQYF. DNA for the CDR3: TGTGCCAGCAGCTTATCACGGGGGGACAGGAGATCCTACGAGCAGTACTTC.

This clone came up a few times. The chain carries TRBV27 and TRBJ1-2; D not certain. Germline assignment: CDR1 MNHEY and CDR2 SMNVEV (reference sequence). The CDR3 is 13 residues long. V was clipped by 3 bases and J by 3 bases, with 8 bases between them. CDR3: CASSFGADYGYTF. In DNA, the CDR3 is TGTGCCAGCAGTTTTGGCGCGGACTATGGCTACACCTTC.

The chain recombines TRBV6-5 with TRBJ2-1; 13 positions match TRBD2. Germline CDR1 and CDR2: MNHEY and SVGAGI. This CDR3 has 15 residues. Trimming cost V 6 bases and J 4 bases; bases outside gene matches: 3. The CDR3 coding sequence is TGTGCCAGCAGACCACTAGCGGGGGGGTACAATGAGCAGTTCTTC. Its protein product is CASRPLAGGYNEQFF.

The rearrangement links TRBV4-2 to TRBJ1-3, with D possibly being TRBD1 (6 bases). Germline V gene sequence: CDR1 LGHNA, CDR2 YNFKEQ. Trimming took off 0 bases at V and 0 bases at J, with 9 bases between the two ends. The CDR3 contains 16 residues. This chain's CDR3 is CASSQEGGLSGNTIYF. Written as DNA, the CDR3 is TGTGCCAGCAGCCAAGAGGGGGGGCTCTCTGGAAACACCATATATTTT.

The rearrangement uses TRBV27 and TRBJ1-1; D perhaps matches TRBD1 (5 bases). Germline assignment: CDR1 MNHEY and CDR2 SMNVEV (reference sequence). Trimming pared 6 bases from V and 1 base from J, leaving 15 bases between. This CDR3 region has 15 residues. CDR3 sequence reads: CASSLIRGQNTEAFF. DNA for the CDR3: TGTGCCAGCAGCCTCATCAGAGGACAGAACACTGAAGCTTTCTTT.

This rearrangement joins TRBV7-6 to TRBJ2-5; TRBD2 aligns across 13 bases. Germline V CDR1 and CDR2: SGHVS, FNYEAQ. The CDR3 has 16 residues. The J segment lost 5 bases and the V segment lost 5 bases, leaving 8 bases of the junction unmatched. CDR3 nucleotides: TGTGCCAGCAGCCCCGGGACTAGCGGGATTGGTGAGACCCAGTACTTC. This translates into CASSPGTSGIGETQYF.

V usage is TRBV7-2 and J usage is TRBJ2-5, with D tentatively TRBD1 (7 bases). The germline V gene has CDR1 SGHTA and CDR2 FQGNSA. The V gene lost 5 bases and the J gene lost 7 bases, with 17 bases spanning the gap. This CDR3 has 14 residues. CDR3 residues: CASSPRWQGGTQYF. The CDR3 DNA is TGTGCCAGCAGCCCCCGTTGGCAGGGGGGGACCCAGTACTTC.

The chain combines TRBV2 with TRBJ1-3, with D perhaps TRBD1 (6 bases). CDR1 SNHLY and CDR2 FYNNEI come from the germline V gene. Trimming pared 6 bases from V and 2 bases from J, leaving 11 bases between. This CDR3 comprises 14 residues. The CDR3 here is CASSLGTPGNTIYF. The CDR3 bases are TGTGCCAGCAGCCTCGGGACACCTGGAAACACCATATATTTT.

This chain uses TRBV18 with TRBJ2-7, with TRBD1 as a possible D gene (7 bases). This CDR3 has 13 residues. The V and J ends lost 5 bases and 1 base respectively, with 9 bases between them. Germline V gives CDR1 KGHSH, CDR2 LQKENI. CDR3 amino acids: CASSAGQSYEQYF. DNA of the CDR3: TGTGCCAGCTCAGCGGGACAGTCCTACGAGCAGTACTTC.

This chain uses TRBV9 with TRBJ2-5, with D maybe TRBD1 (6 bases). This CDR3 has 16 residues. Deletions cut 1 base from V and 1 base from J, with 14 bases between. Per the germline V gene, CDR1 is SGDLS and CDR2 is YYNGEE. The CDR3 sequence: CASSVSTGRFQETQYF. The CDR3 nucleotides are TGTGCCAGCAGCGTAAGCACAGGGCGTTTCCAAGAGACCCAGTACTTC.

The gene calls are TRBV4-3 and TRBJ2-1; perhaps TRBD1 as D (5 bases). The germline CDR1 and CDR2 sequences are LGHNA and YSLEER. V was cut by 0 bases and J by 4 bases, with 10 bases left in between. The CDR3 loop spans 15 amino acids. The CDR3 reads CASSQEQAGYNEQFF. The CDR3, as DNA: TGCGCCAGCAGCCAAGAACAGGCAGGGTACAATGAGCAGTTCTTC.

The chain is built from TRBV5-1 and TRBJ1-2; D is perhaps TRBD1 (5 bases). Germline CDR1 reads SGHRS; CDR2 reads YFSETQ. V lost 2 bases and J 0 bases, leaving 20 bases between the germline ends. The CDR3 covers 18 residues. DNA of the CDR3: TGCGCCAGCAGCTTATTTGGTTCCTCTCGGGGGACTAACTATGGCTACACCTTC. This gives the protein CASSLFGSSRGTNYGYTF.

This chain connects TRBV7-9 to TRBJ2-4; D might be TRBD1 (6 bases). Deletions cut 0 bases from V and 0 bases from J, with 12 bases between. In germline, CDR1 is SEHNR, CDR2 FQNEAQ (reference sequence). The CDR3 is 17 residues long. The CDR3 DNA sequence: TGTGCCAGCAGCTTAGCAGGGACATCCCTAGCCAAAAACATTCAGTACTTC. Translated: CASSLAGTSLAKNIQYF.

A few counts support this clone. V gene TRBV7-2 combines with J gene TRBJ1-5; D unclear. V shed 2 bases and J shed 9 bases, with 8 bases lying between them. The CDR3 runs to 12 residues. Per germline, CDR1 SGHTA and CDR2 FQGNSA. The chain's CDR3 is CASSLPPLPQHF. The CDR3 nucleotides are TGTGCCAGCAGCTTACCCCCCCTGCCCCAGCATTTT.

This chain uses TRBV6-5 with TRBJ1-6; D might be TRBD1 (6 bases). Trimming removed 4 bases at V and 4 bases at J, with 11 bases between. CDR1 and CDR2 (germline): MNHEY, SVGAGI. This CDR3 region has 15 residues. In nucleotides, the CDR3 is TGTGCCAGCAGTTCAGGGGCGACATATAATTCACCCCTCCACTTT. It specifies CASSSGATYNSPLHF.

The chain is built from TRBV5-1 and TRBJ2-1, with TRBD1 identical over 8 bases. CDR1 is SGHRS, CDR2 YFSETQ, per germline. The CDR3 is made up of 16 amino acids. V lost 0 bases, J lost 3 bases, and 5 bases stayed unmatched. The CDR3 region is CASSLGGGTGYNEQFF. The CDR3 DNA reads TGCGCCAGCAGCTTGGGAGGGGGGACAGGCTACAATGAGCAGTTCTTC.